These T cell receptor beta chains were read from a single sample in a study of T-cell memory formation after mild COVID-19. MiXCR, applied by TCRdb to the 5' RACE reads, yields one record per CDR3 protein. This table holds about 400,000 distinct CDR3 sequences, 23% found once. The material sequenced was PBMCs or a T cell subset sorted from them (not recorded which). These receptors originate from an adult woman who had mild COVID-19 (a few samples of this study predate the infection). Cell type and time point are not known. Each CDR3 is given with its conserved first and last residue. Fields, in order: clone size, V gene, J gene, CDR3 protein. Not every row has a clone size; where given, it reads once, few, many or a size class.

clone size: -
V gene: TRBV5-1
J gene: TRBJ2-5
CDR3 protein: CASSSLSSVQETQYF

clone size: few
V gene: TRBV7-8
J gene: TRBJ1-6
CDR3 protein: CASATGANYNSPLHF

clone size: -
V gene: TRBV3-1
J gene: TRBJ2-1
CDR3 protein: CASSQDWPNNEQFF

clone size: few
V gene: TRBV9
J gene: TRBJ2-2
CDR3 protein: CASSAGGLAGGLWRTGELFF

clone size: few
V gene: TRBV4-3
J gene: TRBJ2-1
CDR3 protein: CASSQDPGLAGVWQFF

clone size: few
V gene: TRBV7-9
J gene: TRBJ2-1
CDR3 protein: CASSWTSGRYNEQFF

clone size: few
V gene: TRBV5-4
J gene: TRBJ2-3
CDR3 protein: CASSHAVAGTDTQYF

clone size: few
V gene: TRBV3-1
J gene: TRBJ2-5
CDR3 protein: CASEDRVQETQYF

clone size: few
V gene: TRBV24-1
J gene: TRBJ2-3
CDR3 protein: CATAGTTDTQYF

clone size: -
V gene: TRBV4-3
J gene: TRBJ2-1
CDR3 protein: CASSQDPPNGGSPWNEQFF

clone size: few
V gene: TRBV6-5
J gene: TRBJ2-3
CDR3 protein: CASSPSGATDTQYF

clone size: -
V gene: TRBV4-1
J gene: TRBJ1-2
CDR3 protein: CASSQVHGLTGLVHYGYTF

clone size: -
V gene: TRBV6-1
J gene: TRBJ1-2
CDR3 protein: CASSEQGAYGYTF

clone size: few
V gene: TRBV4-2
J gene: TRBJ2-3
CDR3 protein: CASSQRAGGTDTQYF

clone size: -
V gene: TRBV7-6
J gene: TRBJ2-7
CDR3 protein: CASSLETTPFYEQYF

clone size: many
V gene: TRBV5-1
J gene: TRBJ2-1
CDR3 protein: CASSFGNEQFF

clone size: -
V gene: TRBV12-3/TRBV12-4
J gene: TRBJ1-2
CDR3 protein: CASSPRGGPRNYGYTF

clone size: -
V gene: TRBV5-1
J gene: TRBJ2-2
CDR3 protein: CASSPSGPGELFF

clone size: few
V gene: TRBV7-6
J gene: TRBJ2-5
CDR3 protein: CASSLAGGKTQYF

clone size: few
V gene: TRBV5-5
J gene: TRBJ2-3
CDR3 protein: CASSPGSPPDTQYF

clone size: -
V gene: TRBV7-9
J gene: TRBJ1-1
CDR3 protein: CASSLEYFKREAFF

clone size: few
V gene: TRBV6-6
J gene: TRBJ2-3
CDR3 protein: CASNWEALSTDTQYF

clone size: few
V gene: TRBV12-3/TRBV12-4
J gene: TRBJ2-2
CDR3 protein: CASSFQGLHTGELFF

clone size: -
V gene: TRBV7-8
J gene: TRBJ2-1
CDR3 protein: CASSSSAPGTRRHEQFF

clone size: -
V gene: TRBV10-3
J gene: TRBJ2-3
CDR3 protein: CAIAGGQGDTQYF

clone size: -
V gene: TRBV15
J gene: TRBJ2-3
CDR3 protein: CATSTWGPLSTDTQYF

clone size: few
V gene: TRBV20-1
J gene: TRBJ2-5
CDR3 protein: CSARGTGLGETQYF

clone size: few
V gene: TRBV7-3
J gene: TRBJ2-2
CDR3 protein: CASSFSGVTGELFF

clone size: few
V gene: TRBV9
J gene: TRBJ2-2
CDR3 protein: CASSVVGGPILNTGELFF

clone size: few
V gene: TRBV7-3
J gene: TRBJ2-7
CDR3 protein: CASSLTGTSGDYEQYF

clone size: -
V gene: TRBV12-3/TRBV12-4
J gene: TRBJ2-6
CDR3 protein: CASSQRGGGANVLTF

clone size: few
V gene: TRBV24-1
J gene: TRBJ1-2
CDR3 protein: CATSDFQGGYTF

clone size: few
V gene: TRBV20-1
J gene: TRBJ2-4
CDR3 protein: CSARKSDADIQYF

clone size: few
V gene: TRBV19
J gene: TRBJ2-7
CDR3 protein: CATAAGGYSSYEQYF

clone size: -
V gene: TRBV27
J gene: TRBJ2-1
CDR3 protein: CASFYGTPRPNEQFF

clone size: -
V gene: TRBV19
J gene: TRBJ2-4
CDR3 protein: CASSRGTSADIQYF